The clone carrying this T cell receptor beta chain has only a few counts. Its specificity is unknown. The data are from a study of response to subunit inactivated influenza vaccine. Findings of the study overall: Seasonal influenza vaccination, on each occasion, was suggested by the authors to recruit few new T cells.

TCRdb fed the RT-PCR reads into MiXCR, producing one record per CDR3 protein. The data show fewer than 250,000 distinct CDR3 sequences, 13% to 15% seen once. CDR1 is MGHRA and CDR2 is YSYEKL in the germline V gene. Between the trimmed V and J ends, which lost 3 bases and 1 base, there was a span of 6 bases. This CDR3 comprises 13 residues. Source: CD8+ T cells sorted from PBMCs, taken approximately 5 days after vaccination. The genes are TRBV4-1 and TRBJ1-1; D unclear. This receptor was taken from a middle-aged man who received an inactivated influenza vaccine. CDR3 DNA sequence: TGCGCCAGCAGCCAGTGGCAGAACACTGAAGCTTTCTTT. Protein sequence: CASSQWQNTEAFF.